This T cell receptor (beta chain) was sequenced during a study of blood T cells in healthy people across ages. V shed 0 bases and J shed 2 bases, with 13 bases lying between them. CDR3 length: 16 residues. Germline CDR1 and CDR2: SGHRS and YFSETQ. Alongside a J-beta primer mix, a sample-barcoded 5' primer served in a second PCR lasting about 7 to 12 cycles. TCRdb re-called the 5' RACE reads through MiXCR, storing one row per CDR3 protein. Of about 1 million distinct CDR3 sequences in the sample, more than 35% are singletons; the top ten hold under 20%. The specimen was blood. V is TRBV5-1 and J is TRBJ2-3, with a weak D call TRBD1 (6 bases). The sequence came from an older woman in good health. This CDR3 reads CASSLAVGTITDTQYF. DNA of the CDR3: TGCGCCAGCAGCTTGGCAGTGGGGACAATCACAGATACGCAGTATTTT.